This T cell receptor (beta chain) was sequenced during a study of blood T cells in healthy people across ages. CDR1 MDHEN and CDR2 SYDVKM come from the germline V gene. J lost 2 bases, V lost 5 bases, and 5 bases had no gene match. The CDR3 runs to 14 residues. About this clonotype itself: Its cognate antigen is unknown.

It was with a sample-barcoded 5' primer and a J-beta primer mix that a second PCR of about 6 to 12 cycles was run. One entry per CDR3 protein, called by TCRdb with MiXCR from the 5' RACE reads. The sample has about a million distinct CDR3 sequences, roughly 50% seen once. General study points: TCR beta diversity, measured per million T cells, fell in a roughly linear way with age.

This clonotype was sampled from a woman in her sixties in good health. Sequenced: blood. This chain uses TRBV28 with TRBJ2-5, with 7 bases aligning to TRBD1. CDR3 bases: TGTGCCAGCAGTGCTGTGGACAGGCAAGAGACCCAGTACTTC. It encodes CASSAVDRQETQYF. The whole variable domain, remainder taken from reference TRBV28 and TRBJ2-5, is DVKVTQSSRYLVKRTGEKVFLECVQDMDHENMFWYRQDPGLGLRLIYFSYDVKMKEKGDIPEGYSVSREKKERFSLILESASTNQTSMYLCASSAVDRQETQYFGPGTRLLVL.